The T cell receptor (beta chain) under discussion was sequenced for a study of T cells in localized non-small cell lung cancer. Study results and limitations: A single tumor region was sequenced, leaving heterogeneity possible.

Measured with immunoSEQ multiplex PCR; TCRdb has only the in-frame clones, and not every one. Among about 21,000 clones listed, roughly 87% were seen once. Comment on this clone: Its antigen is undetermined.

This receptor was identified in a male donor at least 60 years old with stage II lung adenocarcinoma. The source material was peripheral blood mononuclear cells, sampled before any cancer treatment.

CDR3 protein: CASSRLAGSDEQFF. The CDR3 nucleotides are TGTGCCAGCTCACGCCTAGCGGGGTCAGATGAGCAGTTCTTC. The chain links TRBV18 to TRBJ2-1; 9 bases align to TRBD2. CDR1 and CDR2 (germline): KGHSH, LQKENI. The ends lost 4 bases at V and 8 bases at J; junction bases unmatched: 6. The CDR3 has 14 amino acids.